This entry describes one TCR beta chain. No antigen is known for it. Per-base qualities were not stored, and no clone one base away is much larger. The data were taken from a study of identical twins (dated by TCRdb to 2016 to 2017). The study in broad terms: The study deep-sequenced TCR alpha and beta repertoires from monozygotic twins, unrelated adults of various ages and cord blood to test whether fetal clonotypes persist. To rule out contamination, the twin experiments were replicated at different times with different library preparation protocols.

What the research found in general, with its limitations: Zero-insertion analyses could be partly confounded by invariant T cells such as MAIT and iNKT, though diverse VJ usage argued against such confounding for most clonotypes. Compared with coincidental sharing between unrelated individuals, out-of-frame TCR alpha sequences shared between twins showed an excess of sequences with low generation probability. In monozygotic twins, out-of-frame TCR alpha sharing was systematically underestimated by recombination models, although the models agreed with sharing between unrelated individuals. Because the same donors could not be followed over many years, the conclusions depended on cross-sectional statistical analysis. Fewer insertions were carried by abundant cord blood beta clonotypes; a weaker similar trend was observed in young adult naive repertoires, while no such trend was observed in memory repertoires. In beta out-of-frame sequences, excess twin sharing was weaker, because having fewer shared sequences lowered the signal-to-noise ratio.

Receptor amplification or capture employed 5' RACE. Sequencing was performed on an Illumina HiSeq 2000. A universal primer binding site was introduced by template switching, and a unique molecular identifier was present in the final cDNA, enabling accurate counting of TCR cDNA molecules. Specific primers in the conserved constant-segment region were used to synthesize first-strand cDNA for the TCR alpha and beta chains. To control for contamination, every cDNA library carried two barcodes: a SMART-Mk sample barcode plus Illumina barcodes. TruSeq adapter sequences along with Illumina sample barcodes were introduced in two successive PCR steps. The TCR alpha and beta cDNA libraries were sequenced on the Illumina HiSeq platform using custom primers. The authors' pipeline ran thus. Raw reads were processed with MiGEC to extract unique molecular identifiers, and MiXCR was used to determine CDR3 positions. For each individual, recombination models were inferred using an EM algorithm with the repgenHMM and IGoR tools. The analysis of shared clonotypes was done with the tcR package in R, with sharing normalized by the product of cloneset sizes. To study raw recombination free of thymic and clonal selection effects, out-of-frame nonproductive sequences were analyzed. The public reads were run again by TCRdb, first through fastp at Q25 and then through MiXCR, and only productive beta chains were kept. Each CDR3 protein appears once, grouped with its most common genes and DNA. The V and J calls, along with clone size, are taken from TCRdb and not from the paper's own processing. Across this sample there are around 280,000 distinct CDR3 sequences, with about 8.1% seen only once. The ten largest clones capture approximately 2% of the sample.

Every donor in the study was a healthy Caucasian. Three pairs of female monozygotic twins, all aged about 18 to 29 years, were included in the twin cohort. Using Miltenyi CD45RO+ enrichment and human naive T-cell isolation kits, memory (CD45RO+) and naive T cells were isolated from PBMC. The CDR3 spans 13 residues, from the cysteine through the phenylalanine. Only CDR3 DNA is held: 39 bases, read in frame from base 1. The trim is 0 bases for V and 5 bases for J, with a gap of 8 bases between the germline ends. CDR1 and CDR2 are read off the germline V gene as SGHRS and YFSETQ. This sample was shared with a second study, whose subject was yellow fever vaccine responses in identical twins. That second publication adds: The authors reported that the T cell response to vaccination in identical twins appeared partly convergent and partly personalized. The study precisely tracked vaccine-responding T cell clones in identical twins.

The rearrangement joined TRBV5-1 to TRBJ1-2; the D segment cannot be called with confidence. Sequencing used memory (CD45RO+) T cells sorted from blood. Taken with the paper, the label for cell subset or site translates to: CD45RO+ enriched T cells. This sequence was found in a woman aged 18 to 35 in good health. The nucleotides are TGCGCCAGCAGCTTGGTTCGAAGTTATGGCTACACCTTC. Its translation reads: CASSLVRSYGYTF.